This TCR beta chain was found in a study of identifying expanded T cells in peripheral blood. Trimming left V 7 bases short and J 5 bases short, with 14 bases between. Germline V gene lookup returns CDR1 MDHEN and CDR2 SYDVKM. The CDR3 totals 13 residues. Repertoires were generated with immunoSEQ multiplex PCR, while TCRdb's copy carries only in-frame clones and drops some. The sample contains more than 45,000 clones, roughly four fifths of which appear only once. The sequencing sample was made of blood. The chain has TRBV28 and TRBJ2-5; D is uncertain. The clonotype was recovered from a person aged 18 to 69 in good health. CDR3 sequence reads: CASTSTYRETQYF. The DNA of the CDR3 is TGTGCCAGCACCTCGACATACCGGGAGACCCAGTACTTC.